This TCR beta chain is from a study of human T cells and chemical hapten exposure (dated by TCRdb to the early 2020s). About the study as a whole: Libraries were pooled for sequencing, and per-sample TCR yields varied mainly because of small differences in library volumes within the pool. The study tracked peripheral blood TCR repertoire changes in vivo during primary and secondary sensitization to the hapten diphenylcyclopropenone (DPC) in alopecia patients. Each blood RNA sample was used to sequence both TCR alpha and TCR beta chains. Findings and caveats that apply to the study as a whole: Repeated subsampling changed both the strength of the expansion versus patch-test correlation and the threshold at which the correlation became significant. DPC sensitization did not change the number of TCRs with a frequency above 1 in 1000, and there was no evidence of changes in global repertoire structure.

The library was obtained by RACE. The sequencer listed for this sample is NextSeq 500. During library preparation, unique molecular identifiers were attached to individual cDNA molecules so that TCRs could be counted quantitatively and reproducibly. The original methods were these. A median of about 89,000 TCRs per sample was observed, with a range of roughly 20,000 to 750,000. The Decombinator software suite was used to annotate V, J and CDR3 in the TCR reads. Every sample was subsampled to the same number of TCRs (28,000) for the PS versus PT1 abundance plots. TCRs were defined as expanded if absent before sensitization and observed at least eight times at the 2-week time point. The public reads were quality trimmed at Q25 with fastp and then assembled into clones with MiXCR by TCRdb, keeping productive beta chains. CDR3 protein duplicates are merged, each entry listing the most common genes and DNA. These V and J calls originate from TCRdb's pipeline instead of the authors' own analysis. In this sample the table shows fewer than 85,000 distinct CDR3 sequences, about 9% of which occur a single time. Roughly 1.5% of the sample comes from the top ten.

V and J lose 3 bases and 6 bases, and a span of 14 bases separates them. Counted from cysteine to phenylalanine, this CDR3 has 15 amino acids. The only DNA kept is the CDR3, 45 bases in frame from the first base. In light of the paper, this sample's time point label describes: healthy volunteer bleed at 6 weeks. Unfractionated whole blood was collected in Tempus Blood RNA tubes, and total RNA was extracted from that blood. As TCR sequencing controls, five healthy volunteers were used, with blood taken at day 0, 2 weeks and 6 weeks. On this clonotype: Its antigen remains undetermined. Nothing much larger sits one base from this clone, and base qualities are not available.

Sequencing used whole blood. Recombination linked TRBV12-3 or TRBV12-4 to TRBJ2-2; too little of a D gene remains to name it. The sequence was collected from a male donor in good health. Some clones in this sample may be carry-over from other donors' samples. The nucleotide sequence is TGTGCCAGCAGTTTTATGGGTAAAGCGTCCGGGGAGCTGTTTTTT. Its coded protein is CASSFMGKASGELFF.